The 29 T cell receptor beta chains below come from one sample, sequenced in a study of blood T cell repertoires in COVID-19. Assay: immunoSEQ multiplex PCR; the TCRdb copy retains only in-frame clones and omits some. The sample lists approximately 240,000 clones; around 80% were seen once. Sequencing used peripheral blood. Every receptor here comes from a middle-aged woman with active or convalescent COVID-19.

This clone appeared a single time. The chain employs TRBV27 and TRBJ1-1, with D possibly TRBD1 on 5 matching bases. V lost 4 bases and J lost 4, with 13 bases in between. Germline V CDR1 and CDR2: MNHEY, SMNVEV (reference sequence). The CDR3 consists of 14 residues. CDR3 loop: CASSSGGGGTEAFF. The CDR3 nucleotides are TGTGCCAGCAGTTCCGGGGGGGGAGGCACTGAAGCTTTCTTT.

The chain has TRBV30 and TRBJ1-3, with a weak D call TRBD1 (6 bases). V lost 7 bases, J lost 0 bases, and 10 bases lay in between. This CDR3 spans 13 amino acids. Per germline, CDR1 GTSNPN and CDR2 SVGIG (reference sequence). The CDR3 region is CAYLQGSGNTIYF. The CDR3 DNA reads as TGTGCCTACTTACAGGGCTCTGGAAACACCATATATTTT.

V usage is TRBV7-3 and J usage is TRBJ2-5; 12 nucleotides line up with TRBD2. CDR3 length equals 15 residues. Germline V gene sequence: CDR1 SGHTA, CDR2 FQGTGA. J lost 5 bases, V lost 5 bases, and 6 bases had no gene match. CDR3 in DNA: TGTGCCAGCAGCAAAGGACTAGCGGGGTTGGAGACCCAGTACTTC. Protein product: CASSKGLAGLETQYF.

The genes are TRBV14 and TRBJ1-1, with D unresolved. The CDR3 contains 16 residues. Between the trimmed V and J ends, which lost 4 bases and 6 bases, there was a span of 21 bases. Germline loops: CDR1 SGHDN, CDR2 FVKESK. The CDR3 DNA reads TGTGCCAGCAGCCTGGCAGTACTTACCCAGGAGGCTGAAGCTTTCTTT. Translated: CASSLAVLTQEAEAFF.

The chain couples TRBV5-1 to TRBJ1-3; no clear D gene. The CDR3 covers 15 residues. The germline V gene has CDR1 SGHRS and CDR2 YFSETQ. V dropped 3 bases and J dropped 1 base, with 11 bases sitting between them. CDR3: CASSSGISSGNTIYF. CDR3 DNA: TGCGCCAGCAGCTCCGGGATATCATCTGGAAACACCATATATTTT.

The chain links TRBV10-3 to TRBJ1-2, with D possibly being TRBD1 (6 bases). V was shortened by 7 bases and J by 6 bases, with 12 bases between the two germline ends. This CDR3 contains 12 residues. The germline V gene has CDR1 ENHRY and CDR2 SYGVKD. This CDR3 reads CAITGASDGYTF. The CDR3 nucleotides read TGTGCCATCACAGGGGCTTCAGATGGCTACACCTTC.

The V call is TRBV28, the J call TRBJ1-2; perhaps TRBD1 as D (5 bases). This CDR3 contains 15 residues. Germline CDR1 is MDHEN and CDR2 is SYDVKM. Trimming pared 4 bases from V and 5 bases from J, leaving 17 bases between. The CDR3 DNA follows: TGTGCCAGCAGTTCGGCAGGGCGAGTTAGGTATGGCTACACCTTC. Translating gives CASSSAGRVRYGYTF.

The chain is built from TRBV30 and TRBJ1-6; 7 positions agree with TRBD1. J was trimmed by 11 bases and V by 6 bases; bases with no gene match: 16. Germline CDR1 reads GTSNPN; CDR2 reads SVGIG (reference sequence). The length of the CDR3 is 15 residues. CDR3 in amino acids: CACLTGVPQGAPLHF. In DNA, the CDR3 is TGTGCCTGTCTAACAGGGGTGCCCCAGGGTGCACCCCTCCACTTT.

J is TRBJ1-4 and V is TRBV5-1, with D maybe TRBD1 (6 bases). Deletions cut 2 bases from V and 8 bases from J, with 13 bases between. The CDR3 has 14 amino acids. The germline CDR1 and CDR2 sequences are SGHRS and YFSETQ. The CDR3 is CASSFSQGIEKLFF. DNA of the CDR3: TGCGCCAGCAGCTTTAGCCAGGGGATAGAAAAACTGTTTTTT. The complete variable domain, with remaining parts taken from reference TRBV5-1 and TRBJ1-4, reads KAGVTQTPRYLIKTRGQQVTLSCSPISGHRSVSWYQQTPGQGLQFLFEYFSETQRNKGNFPGRFSGRQFSNSRSEMNVSTLELGDSALYLCASSFSQGIEKLFFGSGTQLSVL.

This clone was seen a handful of times. V is TRBV10-3 and J is TRBJ2-1, with 8 positions matching TRBD1. CDR3 length equals 12 residues. Germline V gene lookup returns CDR1 ENHRY and CDR2 SYGVKD. Trimming cost V 8 bases and J 9 bases; bases outside gene matches: 6. Written as DNA, the CDR3 is TGTGCCATCGGTACGACAGGGGCTGAGCAGTTCTTC. The encoded protein is CAIGTTGAEQFF.

This clone was seen a handful of times. CDR3 region: CASSQAVTGVTEAFF. In DNA, the CDR3 is TGCGCCAGCAGCCAAGCCGTGACAGGGGTTACTGAAGCTTTCTTT. V is TRBV4-1 and J is TRBJ1-1; TRBD1 matches at 8 bases. J gave up 5 bases and V 1 base, and 6 bases lay outside the gene matches. In germline, CDR1 is MGHRA, CDR2 YSYEKL. This CDR3 is built from 15 residues.

The chain recombines TRBV5-4 with TRBJ1-2; possible D gene TRBD1, 5 bases. Trimming shortened V by 2 bases and J by 4 bases, and 12 bases separated the two germline ends. The CDR3 contains 14 residues. Germline lookup yields CDR1 SGHNT and CDR2 YYREEE (reference sequence). The CDR3 loop is CASSLAGRSYGYTF. The CDR3 nucleotides read TGTGCCAGCAGCTTAGCGGGACGTAGCTATGGCTACACCTTC.

The rearrangement uses TRBV28 and TRBJ1-2; TRBD1 matches at 8 bases. The CDR3 runs 15 residues. CDR1 is MDHEN, CDR2 SYDVKM, per germline. With V trimmed by 1 base and J by 3 bases, 4 bases remained unmatched. This CDR3 reads CASSLFAGGDYGYTF. In DNA form, the CDR3 reads TGTGCCAGCAGTTTATTTGCAGGGGGCGACTATGGCTACACCTTC.

This clone has only one observation. This chain connects TRBV24-1 to TRBJ1-3, with D uncertain. V lost 4 bases to trimming and J lost 0 bases, with 12 bases between them. Germline CDR1 is KGHDR and CDR2 is SFDVKD. The CDR3 contains 16 residues. The CDR3 bases are TGTGCCACCAGTGACCCAGCGGGGAACTCTGGAAACACCATATATTTT. This sequence encodes CATSDPAGNSGNTIYF.

This chain uses TRBV3-1 (or the pseudogene TRBV3-2) with TRBJ1-2, with D perhaps TRBD1 (5 bases). Deletions cut 0 bases from V and 3 bases from J, with 14 bases between. There are 16 residues in the CDR3. Germline CDR1 reads LGHDT; CDR2 reads YNNKEL (reference sequence). Here the CDR3 reads CASSQDWDSADYGYTF. The CDR3 DNA follows: TGTGCCAGCAGCCAAGACTGGGACTCGGCGGACTATGGCTACACCTTC.

J is TRBJ2-7 and V is TRBV29-1; TRBD1 aligns across 7 bases. Losses at the gene ends were 5 bases for V and 7 bases for J; bases not matched to a gene: 5. The germline gives CDR1 SQVTM, CDR2 ANQGSEA. This CDR3 comprises 11 residues. The CDR3 nucleotides are TGCAGCGTTAGACAGGGTTTAGAGCAGTACGTC. Amino acid sequence: CSVRQGLEQYV.

This clone was found a few times. V gene TRBV7-9 combines with J gene TRBJ2-7, with D possibly being TRBD1 (5 bases). Trimming shortened V by 4 bases and J by 3 bases, and 10 bases separated the two germline ends. There are 13 residues in the CDR3. CDR1 is SEHNR and CDR2 is FQNEAQ in the germline V gene (reference sequence). CDR3 loop: CASSSPQGYEQYV. The CDR3 DNA follows: TGTGCCAGCAGCTCGCCCCAGGGCTACGAGCAGTACGTC.

The V gene is TRBV6-5, the J gene TRBJ2-3; D is uncertain. The CDR3 consists of 14 residues. V was trimmed by 5 bases and J by 0 bases, leaving 9 bases between them. CDR1 and CDR2 (germline): MNHEY, SVGAGI. CDR3 DNA sequence: TGTGCCAGCAGTAAACAGCCTAGCACAGATACGCAGTATTTT. Protein sequence: CASSKQPSTDTQYF.

This rearrangement joins TRBV4-1 to TRBJ1-6; the D gene is possibly TRBD1 (6 bases). The V end was cut by 1 base, the J end by 7 bases, with 11 bases between. Germline CDR1 and CDR2: MGHRA and YSYEKL. This CDR3 has 15 residues. CDR3 sequence reads: CASSQVSQGNSPLHF. The CDR3 DNA is TGCGCCAGCAGCCAAGTCTCACAGGGCAATTCACCCCTCCACTTT.

The rearrangement uses TRBV2 and TRBJ1-2; D may be TRBD1 (6 bases). Trimming took off 6 bases at V and 4 bases at J, with 15 bases between the two ends. The V gene's germline CDR1 is SNHLY and CDR2 FYNNEI. CDR3 length: 14 amino acids. The CDR3 region is CASSPGTQAYGYTF. CDR3 nucleotide sequence: TGTGCCAGCAGCCCTGGGACACAGGCCTATGGCTACACCTTC.

The chain uses TRBV6-5 and TRBJ1-4, with a tentative D call TRBD1 (5 bases). V lost 0 bases, J lost 8 bases, and 16 bases lay in between. The CDR3 totals 16 residues. Germline V CDR1 and CDR2: MNHEY, SVGAGI. DNA of the CDR3: TGTGCCAGCAGTTACTCGTCTGGGGCCGGCCGGGAAAAACTGTTTTTT. Its translation: CASSYSSGAGREKLFF.

The V call is TRBV7-3, the J call TRBJ1-3; 8 nucleotides match TRBD1. The CDR3 is 15 residues long. Germline V gene sequence: CDR1 SGHTA, CDR2 FQGTGA. The ends lost 4 bases at V and 4 bases at J; junction bases unmatched: 6. The CDR3 nucleotides read TGTGCCAGCAGCTCCGGACAGGGATCAGGAAACACCATATATTTT. Its translation is CASSSGQGSGNTIYF.

V and J are TRBV7-9 and TRBJ2-7; 10 bases are a match to TRBD1. The germline V gene has CDR1 SEHNR and CDR2 FQNEAQ (reference sequence). This CDR3 contains 18 residues. J was trimmed by 6 bases and V by 1 base; bases with no gene match: 15. CDR3 in DNA: TGTGCCAGCAGCTTAGGAAAGGTCCGGGACAGGGGCCGCCTCGAGCAGTACTTC. It translates to CASSLGKVRDRGRLEQYF.

The chain carries TRBV19 and TRBJ2-1; tentatively, D is TRBD2 (6 bases). V was pared by 2 bases and J by 2 bases, with 13 bases between. Germline CDR1 and CDR2: LNHDA and SQIVND (reference sequence). This CDR3 comprises 16 residues. CDR3 coding DNA: TGTGCCAGTAGTATATCCGGGGGTCTAACCTACAATGAGCAGTTCTTC. Amino acids: CASSISGGLTYNEQFF.

V and J are TRBV28 and TRBJ1-6; D is unresolved. Germline CDR1 reads MDHEN; CDR2 reads SYDVKM. The CDR3 runs 13 residues. Trimming took 3 bases from V and 11 from J, leaving 11 bases between them. The CDR3: CASSFQANTPLHF. For the CDR3, the DNA is TGTGCCAGCAGTTTTCAAGCGAACACACCCCTCCACTTT.

This chain joins TRBV6-5 and TRBJ1-4; the D is unclear. Per the germline V gene, CDR1 is MNHEY and CDR2 is SVGAGI. CDR3 length: 15 residues. V was pared by 5 bases and J by 4 bases, with 14 bases between. In DNA form, the CDR3 reads TGTGCCAGCAGTCCCCGGCGGGGATTTAATGAAAAACTGTTTTTT. Translation gives CASSPRRGFNEKLFF.

This clone appeared once. The chain couples TRBV9 to TRBJ1-2; D gene ambiguous. CDR1 and CDR2 from the germline V gene are SGDLS and YYNGEE. CDR3 length: 16 amino acids. Between the trimmed V and J ends, which lost 3 bases and 4 bases, there was a span of 19 bases. Here the CDR3 DNA reads TGTGCCAGCAGCGCCCCCGCTAGGAGGGCAGGCTATGGCTACACCTTC. Amino acid sequence: CASSAPARRAGYGYTF.

The V call is TRBV28, the J call TRBJ2-7; 11 nucleotides line up with TRBD2. CDR3 size: 16 residues. Germline CDR1 reads MDHEN; CDR2 reads SYDVKM. Trimming removed 6 bases from V and 5 bases from J; junction bases left unmatched: 12. In nucleotides, the CDR3 is TGTGCCAGCAGCCGTCGCTTAGCGGGGGGGACCCACGAGCAGTACTTC. Residues: CASSRRLAGGTHEQYF.

CDR3: CASSGTGGVGQPQHF. In DNA, the CDR3 is TGTGCCAGCAGCGGAACAGGAGGGGTAGGTCAGCCCCAGCATTTT. V gene TRBV2 combines with J gene TRBJ1-5, with a possible D match to TRBD1 (5 bases). The CDR3 totals 15 residues. Germline assignment: CDR1 SNHLY and CDR2 FYNNEI. Trimming pared 6 bases from V and 6 bases from J, leaving 18 bases between.